The rows below give T cell receptor beta chains drawn from one sample of a study of blood T cell repertoires in COVID-19. Here immunoSEQ multiplex PCR was the method, and the copy in TCRdb shows in-frame clones only, minus some. Here the sample spans 120,000 to 150,000 clones, about 89% being singletons. Specimen: peripheral blood. These receptors all stem from a man in his forties or fifties who had recovered from COVID-19. Both conserved end residues are part of each CDR3. A D gene is named only where the DNA matches it firmly. Size tells how often a clone was seen (once, few, many) or the class of an expanded clone, and some rows leave it out.

d_gene | j_gene | abundance | v_gene | CDR3nt | CDR3aa
TRBD1 | TRBJ2-1 | . | TRBV5-4 | TGTGCCAGCAGCCTCGGGACAGGGAGGGGGAATGAGCAGTTCTTC | CASSLGTGRGNEQFF
TRBD1 | TRBJ2-7 | . | TRBV11-3 | TGTGCCAGCAGCCCCCGGACAGGGAGCTACGAGCAGTACTTC | CASSPRTGSYEQYF
. | TRBJ2-3 | . | TRBV7-3 | TGTGCCAGCAGCTTAGCGGGGACTAGCACAGATACGCAGTATTTT | CASSLAGTSTDTQYF
. | TRBJ1-1 | . | TRBV19 | TGTGCCAGTAGTATGGTCCGGGACACTGAAGCTTTCTTT | CASSMVRDTEAFF
TRBD1 | TRBJ1-1 | . | TRBV5-1 | TGCGCCAGCAGCTGGGGGGACAGGCTGAACACTGAAGCTTTCTTT | CASSWGDRLNTEAFF
. | TRBJ1-2 | . | TRBV9 | TGTGCCAGCAGCCCCCGCCTTTTGGCGGTTTATGGCTACACCTTC | CASSPRLLAVYGYTF
TRBD2 | TRBJ2-5 | . | TRBV7-2 | TGTGCCAGCAGCTTAAACTTGGTGGGGGGGATGGCGGGAGAGACCCAGTACTTC | CASSLNLVGGMAGETQYF
. | TRBJ1-1 | . | TRBV11-3 | TGTGCCAGCAGCCCCTATGGACAGCTATACATGAACACTGAAGCTTTCTTT | CASSPYGQLYMNTEAFF
TRBD1 | TRBJ1-1 | once | TRBV27 | TGTGCCAGCAGTATGAAAGATACAGGGGGCTGGTATGCAACCGAAGCTTTCTTT | CASSMKDTGGWYATEAFF
TRBD2 | TRBJ2-3 | . | TRBV2 | TGTGCCAGCAGCCTACTAGCGGGGGGCACAGATACGCAGTATTTT | CASSLLAGGTDTQYF
TRBD2 | TRBJ2-7 | . | TRBV4-2 | TGTGCCAGCAGCCAAGAACTAGCGGGGGGCTCTTACGAGCAGTACTTC | CASSQELAGGSYEQYF
TRBD1 | TRBJ1-2 | . | TRBV29-1 | TGCAGCGTTGACCGGGACAGGGGGCCGAACTATGGCTACACCTTC | CSVDRDRGPNYGYTF